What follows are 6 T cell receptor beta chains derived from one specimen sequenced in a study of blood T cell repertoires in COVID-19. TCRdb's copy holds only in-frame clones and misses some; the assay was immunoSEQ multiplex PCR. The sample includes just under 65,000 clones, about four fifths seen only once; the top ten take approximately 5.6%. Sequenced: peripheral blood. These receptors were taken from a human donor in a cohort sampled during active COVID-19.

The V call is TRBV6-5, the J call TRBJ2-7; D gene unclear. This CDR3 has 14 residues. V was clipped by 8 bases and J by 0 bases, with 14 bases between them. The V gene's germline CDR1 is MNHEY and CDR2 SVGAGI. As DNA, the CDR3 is TGTGCCAGCTTACTGACGGCGGCCTCCTACGAGCAGTACTTC. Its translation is CASLLTAASYEQYF.

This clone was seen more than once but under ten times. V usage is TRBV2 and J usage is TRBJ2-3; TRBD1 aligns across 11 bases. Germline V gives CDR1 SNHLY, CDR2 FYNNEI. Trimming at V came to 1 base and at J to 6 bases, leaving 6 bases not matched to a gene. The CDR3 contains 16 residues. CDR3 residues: CASSEDRDRGSDTQYF. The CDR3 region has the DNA TGTGCCAGCAGTGAAGACAGGGACAGGGGGTCCGATACGCAGTATTTT.

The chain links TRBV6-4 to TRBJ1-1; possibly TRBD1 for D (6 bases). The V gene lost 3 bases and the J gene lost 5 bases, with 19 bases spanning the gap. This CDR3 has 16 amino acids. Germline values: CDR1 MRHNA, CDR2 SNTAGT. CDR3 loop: CASSESFRRGYTEAFF. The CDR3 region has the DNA TGTGCCAGCAGTGAGTCATTCCGCAGGGGCTATACTGAAGCTTTCTTT.

CDR3 residues: CASRAQVNTGELFF. CDR3 sequence (DNA): TGTGCCAGCCGCGCACAGGTTAACACCGGGGAGCTGTTTTTT. The chain is built from TRBV7-3 and TRBJ2-2, with D possibly TRBD1 on 5 matching bases. Germline V CDR1 and CDR2: SGHTA, FQGTGA. The CDR3 covers 14 residues. Trimming shortened V by 8 bases and J by 2 bases, and 12 bases separated the two germline ends.

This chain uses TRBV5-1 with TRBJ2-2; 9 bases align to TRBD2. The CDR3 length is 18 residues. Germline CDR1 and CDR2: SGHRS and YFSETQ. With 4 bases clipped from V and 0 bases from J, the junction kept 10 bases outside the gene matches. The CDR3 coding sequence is TGCGCCAGCAGCCGCTGGACTAGCGCGTCCGCGAACACCGGGGAGCTGTTTTTT. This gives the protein CASSRWTSASANTGELFF.

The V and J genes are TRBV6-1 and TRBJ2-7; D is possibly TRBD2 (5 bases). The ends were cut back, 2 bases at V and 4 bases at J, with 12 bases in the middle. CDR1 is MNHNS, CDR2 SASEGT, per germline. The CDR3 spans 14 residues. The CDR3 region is CASSETDGKYEQYF. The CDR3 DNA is TGTGCCAGCAGTGAAACGGACGGGAAGTACGAGCAGTACTTC.